These 13 T cell receptor beta chains were all obtained from the same sample, sequenced in a study of shared clonotypes between healthy human individuals (dated by TCRdb to between 2020 and 2021). The library came from the immunoSEQ multiplex PCR assay. Not all clones reach the TCRdb copy of this immuneACCESS table, which keeps in-frame sequences only. Checked studies attribute under half of the gap to unresolved V genes and leave the rest unexplained. The sample table shows 2 million to 2.5 million clones, and more than 80% are seen once. Clones ranked in the top ten supply roughly 0.36% of the sample. Sequenced material: naive CD4+ T cells from PBMCs. The sample's cell subset or site label is to be understood as: CD45RA+ positively selected. These receptors were obtained from a man younger than 30 in good health. Some clones in this sample may be carry-over from other donors' samples.

The J gene is TRBJ1-5, the V gene TRBV6-5; TRBD1 might be the D (6 bases). Per germline, CDR1 MNHEY and CDR2 SVGAGI. The V end lost 3 bases, the J end lost 1 base, and 10 bases lay between the germline ends. This CDR3 region has 15 residues. The CDR3 loop reads CASSYGGPSNQPQHF. The CDR3 DNA follows: TGTGCCAGCAGTTATGGGGGGCCGAGCAATCAGCCCCAGCATTTT.

The V and J genes are TRBV19 and TRBJ1-5; 7 bases agree with TRBD1. CDR3 length equals 14 residues. Unmatched junction bases numbered 6, after V lost 6 bases and J lost 4 bases. Looked up from germline, CDR1 is LNHDA and CDR2 is SQIVND (reference sequence). The CDR3 sequence is CASRRPGGNQPQHF. Here the CDR3 DNA reads TGTGCCAGTAGACGACCAGGGGGTAATCAGCCCCAGCATTTT. Looking up the rest from reference TRBV19 and TRBJ1-5 gives the full variable domain: DGGITQSPKYLFRKEGQNVTLSCEQNLNHDAMYWYRQDPGQGLRLIYYSQIVNDFQKGDIAEGYSVSREKKESFPLTVTSAQKNPTAFYLCASRRPGGNQPQHFGDGTRLSIL.

V and J are TRBV14 and TRBJ2-7; D ambiguous. Per germline, CDR1 SGHDN and CDR2 FVKESK. Trimming left V 2 bases short and J 0 bases short, with 5 bases between. The CDR3 extends over 13 amino acids. This CDR3 is CASSQLNSYEQYF. DNA for the CDR3: TGTGCCAGCAGCCAATTGAACTCCTACGAGCAGTACTTC. The full variable domain, in which reference TRBV14 and TRBJ2-7 provide the parts outside the CDR3, is EAGVTQFPSHSVIEKGQTVTLRCDPISGHDNLYWYRRVMGKEIKFLLHFVKESKQDESGMPNNRFLAERTGGTYSTLKVQPAELEDSGVYFCASSQLNSYEQYFGPGTRLTVT.

V usage is TRBV9 and J usage is TRBJ1-4; maybe TRBD1 (5 bases). The V end was cut by 5 bases, the J end by 0 bases, with 14 bases between. Germline V lookup: CDR1 SGDLS, CDR2 YYNGEE. This CDR3 contains 16 residues. DNA of the CDR3: TGTGCCAGCAGTAAGGGGTCGTCTGCAACTAATGAAAAACTGTTTTTT. Translation gives CASSKGSSATNEKLFF.

V is TRBV6-6 and J is TRBJ1-4, with D uncertain. Per the germline V gene, CDR1 is MNHNY and CDR2 is SVGAGI (reference sequence). The V and J ends lost 2 bases and 4 bases respectively, with 8 bases between them. The CDR3 sequence is 14 residues long. The CDR3 sequence is CASSYRAGNEKLFF. The CDR3 nucleotides read TGTGCCAGCAGTTACAGGGCGGGTAATGAAAAACTGTTTTTT.

With respect to this clone: The sample has other DNA sequences that encode this CDR3 too. The CDR3 here is CASSFTGGTEAFF. The DNA for the CDR3 is TGTGCCAGCAGCTTTACAGGGGGTACTGAAGCTTTCTTT. This rearrangement joins TRBV6-6 to TRBJ1-1; 8 nucleotides align to TRBD1. The V gene end was trimmed by 6 bases and the J gene end by 5 bases; junction bases not matched to a gene: 5. The CDR3 covers 13 residues. Germline lookup yields CDR1 MNHNY and CDR2 SVGAGI (reference sequence).

In its sample, this clone was seen once. This rearrangement joins TRBV10-3 to TRBJ2-2; 7 positions match TRBD2. Germline V CDR1 and CDR2: ENHRY, SYGVKD. The CDR3 has 15 amino acids. V lost 10 bases, J lost 5 bases, and 13 bases stayed unmatched. The CDR3 is CATWPVLGGTGELFF. CDR3 DNA: TGTGCCACTTGGCCGGTCTTGGGGGGGACCGGGGAGCTGTTTTTT.

This sequence joins TRBV2 and TRBJ2-5; 7 bases are a match to TRBD1. The DNA end is more similar to TRBJ2-7, so the J call may be wrong. This CDR3 region has 11 residues. Germline V gene sequence: CDR1 SNHLY, CDR2 FYNNEI. CDR3: CASRTGNEQYF. The CDR3 region has the DNA TGTGCCAGCAGGACAGGGAACGAGCAGTACTTC.

The genes are TRBV6-6 and TRBJ1-5, with TRBD1 matching 7 bases. Per germline, CDR1 MNHNY and CDR2 SVGAGI (reference sequence). The CDR3 is 16 residues long. The V segment lost 6 bases and the J segment 1 base; nucleotides outside the gene matches: 9. The CDR3 nucleotides read TGTGCCAGCAGACGACAGGGAGAAGTGAGCAATCAGCCCCAGCATTTT. This gives the protein CASRRQGEVSNQPQHF.

Only one count was recorded for this clone. The rearrangement joins TRBV7-9 to TRBJ2-5, with D unclear. The J call may be wrong; the DNA end is better matched by TRBJ2-7. The CDR3 has 14 residues. Germline V gene lookup returns CDR1 SEHNR and CDR2 FQNEAQ (reference sequence). The CDR3: CASSFHDLSYEQYF. DNA of the CDR3: TGTGCCAGCAGCTTCCACGACCTCTCCTACGAGCAGTACTTC.

This chain joins TRBV19 and TRBJ1-5, with TRBD1 identical over 7 bases. V gave up 3 bases and J gave up 0 bases; unmatched junction bases: 17. CDR1 is LNHDA and CDR2 is SQIVND in the germline V gene (reference sequence). This CDR3 comprises 20 residues. The CDR3 loop is CASSMRRTPTGVNSNQPQHF. CDR3 bases: TGTGCCAGTAGTATGAGACGCACCCCCACAGGGGTTAATAGCAATCAGCCCCAGCATTTT.

The J gene is TRBJ2-5, the V gene TRBV9; D may match TRBD1 or TRBD2 (7 bases each). V shed 5 bases and J shed 5 bases, with 19 bases lying between them. The germline gives CDR1 SGDLS, CDR2 YYNGEE. CDR3 size: 15 residues. In DNA, the CDR3 is TGTGCCAGCAGTGATGGGGAGGGGGCAGGTGAGACCCAGTACTTC. Protein sequence: CASSDGEGAGETQYF. The variable domain in full, with the rest retrieved from reference TRBV9 and TRBJ2-5, is DSGVTQTPKHLITATGQRVTLRCSPRSGDLSVYWYQQSLDQGLQFLIQYYNGEERAKGNILERFSAQQFPDLHSELNLSSLELGDSALYFCASSDGEGAGETQYFGPGTRLLVL.

The chain uses TRBV7-6 and TRBJ1-2, with no clear D. CDR1 and CDR2 from the germline V gene are SGHVS and FNYEAQ. V lost 0 bases, J lost 6 bases, and 14 bases lay in between. This CDR3 comprises 15 residues. The CDR3 DNA reads as TGTGCCAGCAGCTTAGCTTCCCGACTTCGGGATGGCTACACCTTC. Translation gives CASSLASRLRDGYTF.